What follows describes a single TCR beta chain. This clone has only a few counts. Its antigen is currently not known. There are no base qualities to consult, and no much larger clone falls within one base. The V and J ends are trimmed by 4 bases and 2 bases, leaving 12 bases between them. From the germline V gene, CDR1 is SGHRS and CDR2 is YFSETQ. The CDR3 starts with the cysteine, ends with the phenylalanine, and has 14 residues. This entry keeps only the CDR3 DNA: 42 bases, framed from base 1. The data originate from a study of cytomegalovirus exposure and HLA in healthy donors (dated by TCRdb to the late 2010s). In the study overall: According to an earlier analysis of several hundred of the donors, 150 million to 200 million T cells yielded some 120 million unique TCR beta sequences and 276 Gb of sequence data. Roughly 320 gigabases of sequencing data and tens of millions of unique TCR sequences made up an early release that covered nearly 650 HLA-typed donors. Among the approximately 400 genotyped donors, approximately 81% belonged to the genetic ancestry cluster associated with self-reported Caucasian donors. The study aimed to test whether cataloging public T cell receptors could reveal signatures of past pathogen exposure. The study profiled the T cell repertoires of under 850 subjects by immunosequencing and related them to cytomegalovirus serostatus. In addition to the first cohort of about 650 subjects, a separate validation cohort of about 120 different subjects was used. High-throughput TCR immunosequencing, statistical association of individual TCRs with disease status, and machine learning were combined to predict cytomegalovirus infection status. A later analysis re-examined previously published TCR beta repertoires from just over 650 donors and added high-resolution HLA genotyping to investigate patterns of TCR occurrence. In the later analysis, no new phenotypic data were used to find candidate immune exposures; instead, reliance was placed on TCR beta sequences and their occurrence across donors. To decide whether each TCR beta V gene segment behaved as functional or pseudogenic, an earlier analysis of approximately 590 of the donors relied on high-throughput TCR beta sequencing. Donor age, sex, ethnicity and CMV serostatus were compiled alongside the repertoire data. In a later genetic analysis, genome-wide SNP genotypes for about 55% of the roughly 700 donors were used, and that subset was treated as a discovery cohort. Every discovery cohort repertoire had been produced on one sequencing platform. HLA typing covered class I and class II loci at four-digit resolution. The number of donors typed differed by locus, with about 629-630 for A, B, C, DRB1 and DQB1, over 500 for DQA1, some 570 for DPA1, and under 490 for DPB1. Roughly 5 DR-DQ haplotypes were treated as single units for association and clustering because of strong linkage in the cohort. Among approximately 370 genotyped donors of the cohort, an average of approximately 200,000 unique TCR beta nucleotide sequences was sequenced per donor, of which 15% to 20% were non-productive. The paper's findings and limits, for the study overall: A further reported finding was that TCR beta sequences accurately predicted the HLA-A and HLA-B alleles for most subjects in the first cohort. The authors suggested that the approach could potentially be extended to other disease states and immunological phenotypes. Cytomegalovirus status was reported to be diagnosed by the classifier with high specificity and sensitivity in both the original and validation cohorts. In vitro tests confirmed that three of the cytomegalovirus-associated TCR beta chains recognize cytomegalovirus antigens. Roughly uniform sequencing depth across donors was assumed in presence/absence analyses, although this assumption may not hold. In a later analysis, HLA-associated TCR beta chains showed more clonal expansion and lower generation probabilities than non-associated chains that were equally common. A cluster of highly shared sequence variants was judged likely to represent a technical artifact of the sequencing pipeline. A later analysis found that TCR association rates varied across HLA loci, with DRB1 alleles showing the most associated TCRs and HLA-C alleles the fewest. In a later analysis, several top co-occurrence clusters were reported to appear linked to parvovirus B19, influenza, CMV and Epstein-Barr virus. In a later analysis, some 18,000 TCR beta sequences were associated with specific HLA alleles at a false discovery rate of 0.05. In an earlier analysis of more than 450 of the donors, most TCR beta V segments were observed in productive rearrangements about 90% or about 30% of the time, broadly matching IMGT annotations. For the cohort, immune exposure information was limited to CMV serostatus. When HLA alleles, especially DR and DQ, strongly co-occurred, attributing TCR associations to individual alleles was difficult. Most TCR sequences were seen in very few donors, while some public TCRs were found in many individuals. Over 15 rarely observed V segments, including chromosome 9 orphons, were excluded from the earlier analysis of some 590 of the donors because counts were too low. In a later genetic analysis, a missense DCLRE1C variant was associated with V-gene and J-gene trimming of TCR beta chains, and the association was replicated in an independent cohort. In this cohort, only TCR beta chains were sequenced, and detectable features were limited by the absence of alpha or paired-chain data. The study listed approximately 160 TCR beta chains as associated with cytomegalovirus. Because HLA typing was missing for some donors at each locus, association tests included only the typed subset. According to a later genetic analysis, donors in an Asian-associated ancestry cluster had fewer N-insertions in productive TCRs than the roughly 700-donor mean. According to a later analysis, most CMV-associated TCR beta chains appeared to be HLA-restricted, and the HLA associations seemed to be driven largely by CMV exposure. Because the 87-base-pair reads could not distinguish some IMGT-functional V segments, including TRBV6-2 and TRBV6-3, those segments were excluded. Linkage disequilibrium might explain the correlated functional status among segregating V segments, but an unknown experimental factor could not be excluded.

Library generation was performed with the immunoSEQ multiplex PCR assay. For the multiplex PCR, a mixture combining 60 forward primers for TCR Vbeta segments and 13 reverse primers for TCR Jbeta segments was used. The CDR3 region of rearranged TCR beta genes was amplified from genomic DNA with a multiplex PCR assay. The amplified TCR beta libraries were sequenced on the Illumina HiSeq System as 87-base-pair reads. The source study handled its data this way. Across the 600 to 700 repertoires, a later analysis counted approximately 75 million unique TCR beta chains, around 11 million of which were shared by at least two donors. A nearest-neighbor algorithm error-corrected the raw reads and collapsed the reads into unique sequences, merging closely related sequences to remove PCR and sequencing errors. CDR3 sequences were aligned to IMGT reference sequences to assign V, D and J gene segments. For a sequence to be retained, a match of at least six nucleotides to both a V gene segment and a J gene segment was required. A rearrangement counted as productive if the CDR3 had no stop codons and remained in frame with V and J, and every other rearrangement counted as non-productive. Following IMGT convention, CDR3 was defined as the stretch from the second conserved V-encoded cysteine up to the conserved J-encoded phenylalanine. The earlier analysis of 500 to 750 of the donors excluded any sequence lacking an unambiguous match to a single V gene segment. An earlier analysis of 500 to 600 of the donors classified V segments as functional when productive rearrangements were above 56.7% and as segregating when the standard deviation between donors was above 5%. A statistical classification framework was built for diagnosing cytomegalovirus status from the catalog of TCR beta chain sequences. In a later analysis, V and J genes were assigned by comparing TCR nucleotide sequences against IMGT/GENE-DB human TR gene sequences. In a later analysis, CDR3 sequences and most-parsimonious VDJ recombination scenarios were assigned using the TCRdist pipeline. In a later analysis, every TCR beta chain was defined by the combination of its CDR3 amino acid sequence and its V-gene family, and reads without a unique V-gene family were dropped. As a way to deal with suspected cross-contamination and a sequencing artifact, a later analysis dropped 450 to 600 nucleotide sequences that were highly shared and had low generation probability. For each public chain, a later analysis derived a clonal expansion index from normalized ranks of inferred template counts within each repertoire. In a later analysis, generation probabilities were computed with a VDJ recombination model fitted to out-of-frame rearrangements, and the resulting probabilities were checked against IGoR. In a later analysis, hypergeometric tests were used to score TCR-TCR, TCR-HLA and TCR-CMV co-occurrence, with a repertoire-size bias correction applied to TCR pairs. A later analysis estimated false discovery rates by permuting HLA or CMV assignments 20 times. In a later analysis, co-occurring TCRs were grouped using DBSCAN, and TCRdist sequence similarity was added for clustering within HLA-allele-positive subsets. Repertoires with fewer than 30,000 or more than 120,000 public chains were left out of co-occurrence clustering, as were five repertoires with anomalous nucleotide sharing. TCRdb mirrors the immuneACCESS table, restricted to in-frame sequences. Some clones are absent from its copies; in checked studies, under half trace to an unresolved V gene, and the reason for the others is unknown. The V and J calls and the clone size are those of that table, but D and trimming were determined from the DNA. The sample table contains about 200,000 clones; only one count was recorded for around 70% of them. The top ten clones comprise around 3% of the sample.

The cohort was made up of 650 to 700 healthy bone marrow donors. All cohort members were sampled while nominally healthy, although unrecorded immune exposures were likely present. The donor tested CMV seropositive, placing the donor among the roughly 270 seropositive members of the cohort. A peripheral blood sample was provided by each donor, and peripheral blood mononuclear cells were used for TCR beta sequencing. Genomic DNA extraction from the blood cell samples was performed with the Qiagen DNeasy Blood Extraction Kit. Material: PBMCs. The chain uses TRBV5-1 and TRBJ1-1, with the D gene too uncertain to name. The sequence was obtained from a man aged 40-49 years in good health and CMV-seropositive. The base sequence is TGCGCCAGCAGCATTTCTACAGTTAACACTGAAGCTTTCTTT. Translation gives CASSISTVNTEAFF.